This T cell receptor (beta chain) was recovered during a study of technical replicates of blood from a handful of donors. Profiled with immunoSEQ multiplex PCR; TCRdb holds only in-frame clones, not every one. The sample lists about 88,000 clones; around 94% were seen once. This CDR3 spans 10 amino acids. Germline loops: CDR1 SQVTM, CDR2 ANQGSEA. Trimming shortened V by 0 bases and J by 11 bases, and 5 bases separated the two germline ends. The genes are TRBV29-1 and TRBJ2-1; D call uncertain. The specimen was T cells isolated from PBMCs. The receptor's source is a human donor in good health. The CDR3 reads CSVEDVKQFF. The CDR3 nucleotides read TGCAGCGTTGAAGATGTTAAGCAGTTCTTC.